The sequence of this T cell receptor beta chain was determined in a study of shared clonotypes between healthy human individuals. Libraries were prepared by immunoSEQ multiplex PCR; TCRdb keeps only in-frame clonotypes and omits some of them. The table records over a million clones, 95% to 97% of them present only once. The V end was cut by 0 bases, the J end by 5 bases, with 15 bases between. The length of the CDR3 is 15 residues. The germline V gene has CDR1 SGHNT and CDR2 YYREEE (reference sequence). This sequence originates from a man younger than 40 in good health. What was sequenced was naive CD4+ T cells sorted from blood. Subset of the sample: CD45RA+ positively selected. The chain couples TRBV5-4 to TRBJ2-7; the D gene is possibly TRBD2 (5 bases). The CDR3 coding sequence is TGTGCCAGCAGCTTGGCTGGGAGTGGTGGACACGAGCAGTACTTC. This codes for CASSLAGSGGHEQYF.